These 4 T cell receptor beta chains were sequenced from one sample in a study of control samples from healthy donors and cancer patients (dated by TCRdb to about 2020). Library method: the immunoSEQ multiplex PCR assay. This immuneACCESS table, as held by TCRdb, lists in-frame sequences with V and J called but not all clones. Of the missing ones, under half trace to an unresolved V gene in checked studies; the others have no known cause. In all, the sample holds 90,000 or so clones, and approximately 91% of those were seen once. 7.5% to 8% of the sample is held by the ten biggest clonotypes. Sequencing was carried out using blood. These receptors all come from a woman aged 60-75 years in good health.

The chain is built from TRBV30 and TRBJ2-5; D is possibly TRBD2 (5 bases). The length of the CDR3 is 14 residues. Germline CDR1 and CDR2: GTSNPN and SVGIG (reference sequence). V was pared by 3 bases and J by 5 bases, with 16 bases between. CDR3 region: CAWRPGLRRETQYF. CDR3 coding DNA: TGTGCCTGGAGGCCTGGACTCAGGAGGGAGACCCAGTACTTC.

V usage is TRBV2 and J usage is TRBJ2-2; D tentatively reads TRBD1 or TRBD2 (5 bases each). Germline V gene sequence: CDR1 SNHLY, CDR2 FYNNEI. Trimming pared 9 bases from V and 4 bases from J, leaving 12 bases between. The CDR3 has 13 amino acids. The CDR3 reads CASRDRPTGELFF. CDR3 nucleotide sequence: TGTGCCAGTAGGGACCGACCCACCGGGGAGCTGTTTTTT.

This clone came up once. The chain has TRBV18 and TRBJ2-1, with 8 nucleotides matching TRBD1. The CDR3 is made up of 15 amino acids. With V trimmed by 3 bases and J by 3 bases, 4 bases remained unmatched. Germline values: CDR1 KGHSH, CDR2 LQKENI. The CDR3, as DNA: TGTGCCAGCTCACCGACAGGGGACCTCTACAATGAGCAGTTCTTC. As protein: CASSPTGDLYNEQFF.

The gene calls are TRBV11-3 and TRBJ2-1; 8 bases match TRBD2. The trim removed 3 bases at V and 4 bases at J, leaving 5 bases unmatched. The V gene's germline CDR1 is SGHNT and CDR2 YENEEA. This CDR3 contains 15 residues. The CDR3 protein is CASSFSGLGYNEQFF. In DNA, the CDR3 is TGTGCCAGCAGCTTTTCGGGACTAGGTTACAATGAGCAGTTCTTC.